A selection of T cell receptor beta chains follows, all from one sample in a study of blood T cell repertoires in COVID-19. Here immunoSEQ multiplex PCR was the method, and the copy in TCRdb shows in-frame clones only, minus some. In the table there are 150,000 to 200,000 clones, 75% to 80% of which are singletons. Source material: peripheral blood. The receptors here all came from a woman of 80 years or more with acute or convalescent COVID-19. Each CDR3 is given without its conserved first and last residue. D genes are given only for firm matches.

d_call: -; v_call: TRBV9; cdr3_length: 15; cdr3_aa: ASSPRGGGSSTDTQY
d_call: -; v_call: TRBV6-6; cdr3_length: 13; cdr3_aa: ASSRPSRQDGGYT
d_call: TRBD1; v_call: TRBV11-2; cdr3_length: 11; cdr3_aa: ASSLGDRGEQF
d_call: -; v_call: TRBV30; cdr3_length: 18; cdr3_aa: AWSVLRELNSRSGANVLT
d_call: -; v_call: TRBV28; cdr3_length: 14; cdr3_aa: ASPKPGVGMNTEAF
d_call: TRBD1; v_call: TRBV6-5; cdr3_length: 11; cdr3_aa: ASNRQGLTEAF
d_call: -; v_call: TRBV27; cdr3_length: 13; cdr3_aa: ASSFGGGGNQPQH
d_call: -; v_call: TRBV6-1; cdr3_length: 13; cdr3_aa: ASSEGGGRVTEAF
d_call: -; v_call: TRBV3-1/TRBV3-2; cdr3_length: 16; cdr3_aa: ASSQGQAGAHSGNTIY
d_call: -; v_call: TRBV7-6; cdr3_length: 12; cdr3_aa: ASSPDIGSWRTV
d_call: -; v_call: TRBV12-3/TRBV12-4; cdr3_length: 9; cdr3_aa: ASSLRNEQF
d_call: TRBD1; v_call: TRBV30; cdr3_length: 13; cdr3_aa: AWSTQGAWGTEAF
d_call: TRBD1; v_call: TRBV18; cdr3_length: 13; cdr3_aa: ASSNDRGSGNTIY
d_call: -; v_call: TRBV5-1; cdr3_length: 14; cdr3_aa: ASSLASGTGAYEQY
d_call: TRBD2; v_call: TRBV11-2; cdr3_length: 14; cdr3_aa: ASSLRAGGAVYEQY
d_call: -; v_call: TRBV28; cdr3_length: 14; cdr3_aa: ASSLLGAEVQETQY
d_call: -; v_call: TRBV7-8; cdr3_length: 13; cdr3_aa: ASSRGSGVGYGYT
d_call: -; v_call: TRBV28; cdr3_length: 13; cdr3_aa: ASSLSRAGGYRYT
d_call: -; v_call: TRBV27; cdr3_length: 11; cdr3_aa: ASSFGWNTEAF
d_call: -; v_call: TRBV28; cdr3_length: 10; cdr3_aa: ASSLSQETQY
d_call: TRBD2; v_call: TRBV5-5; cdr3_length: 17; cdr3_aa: ASSLLGTSGLSSYNEQF
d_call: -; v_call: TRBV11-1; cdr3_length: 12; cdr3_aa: ASSRRHSNTEAF
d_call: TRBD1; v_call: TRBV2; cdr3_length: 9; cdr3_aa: ASGGQGAVT
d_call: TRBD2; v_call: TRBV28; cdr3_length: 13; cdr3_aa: ASRLGGGSHNEQF
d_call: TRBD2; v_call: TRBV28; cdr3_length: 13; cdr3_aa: ASSFSGRGNYEQY
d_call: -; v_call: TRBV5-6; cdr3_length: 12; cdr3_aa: ASSHRTAYNEQF
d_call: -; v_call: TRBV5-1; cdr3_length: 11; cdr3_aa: ASSSTEYYGYT
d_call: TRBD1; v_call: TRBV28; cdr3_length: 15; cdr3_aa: ASSFRPFGQGTAEAF
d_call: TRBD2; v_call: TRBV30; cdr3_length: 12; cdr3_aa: AWSPAGKGYEQY
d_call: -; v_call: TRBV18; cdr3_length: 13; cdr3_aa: ASSPSSQPGDGYT
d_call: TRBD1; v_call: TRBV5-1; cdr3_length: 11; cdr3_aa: ASSWSGQDEQF
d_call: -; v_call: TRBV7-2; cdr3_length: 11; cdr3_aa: ASSSQENTEAF
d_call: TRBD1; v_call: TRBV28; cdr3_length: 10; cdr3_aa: ASTTGVYTPY
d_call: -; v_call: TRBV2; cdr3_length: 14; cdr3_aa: ASSPRGTLPYNEQF